The sequence of this T cell receptor beta chain was determined in a study of blood T cells in healthy people across ages. With a J-beta primer mix and a sample-barcoded 5' primer, a second PCR ran about 7 to 12 cycles. A single record per CDR3 protein comes from TCRdb applying MiXCR to the 5' RACE reads. Counted here are 780,000 or so distinct CDR3 sequences, 25% occurring once; the ten biggest clones make up approximately 4%. The study's findings and limits: TCR beta diversity per million T cells fell roughly linearly with age. Higher naive T cell percentage went strongly together with higher TCR beta diversity.

For this clonotype: Its specificity is unknown.

The same data also contributed to another study, on T cells of mothers and their children.

Sequenced input: blood. The receptor was derived from a boy aged 5-17 years in good health.

The CDR3 DNA reads as TGTGCCAGCAGCTTCCCGGGGACTAGCGTTGGTACAGATACGCAGCATTTT. Translation: CASSFPGTSVGTDTQHF. This chain connects TRBV7-6 to TRBJ2-3; tentatively, D is TRBD1 (5 bases). The end of the DNA fits TRBJ1-5 better, so the J call may be wrong. Looked up from germline, CDR1 is SGHVS and CDR2 is FNYEAQ. The CDR3 contains 17 residues.